The entry below describes one T cell receptor beta chain. What it binds is not known. V shed 6 bases, J shed 4 bases, and the junction held 11 bases outside the gene matches. There are 16 residues in the CDR3. Germline CDR1 is LGHNT and CDR2 is FRNRAP. PCR employed 60 Vbeta and 13 Jbeta primers. Clones were sequenced by immunoSEQ multiplex PCR, and TCRdb holds only the in-frame ones, with some missing. The sample yields fewer than 100,000 clones, approximately 80% seen once. This sample is drawn from a study of cytomegalovirus exposure and HLA in healthy donors. General study points: The authors assumed roughly uniform sequencing depth across donors for presence/absence analyses. Among the sequence variants, a highly shared cluster was likely an artifact of sequencing.

Sequenced input: PBMCs. The chain links TRBV12-5 to TRBJ2-5, with 10 bases matching TRBD1. This TCR was recovered from a man aged 60-69 years in good health and CMV-seropositive. In nucleotides, the CDR3 is TGTGCTAGTGGACCCCCGGACAGGGGGTTAGCAGAGACCCAGTACTTC. This sequence encodes CASGPPDRGLAETQYF.